A single sample gave rise to the 25 T cell receptor beta chains below, sequenced in a study of T cell responses to AZD1222 COVID-19 vaccine. Measured with immunoSEQ multiplex PCR; TCRdb has only the in-frame clones, and not every one. The data hold 120,000 or so clones, with about nine tenths observed a single time. The sequencing here drew on peripheral blood, taken on day 0 of AZD1222 vaccination. Every receptor here comes from an adult in good health.

The chain employs TRBV12-3 or TRBV12-4 and TRBJ1-5; a weak D match, TRBD1 (6 bases). Trimming took off 5 bases at V and 7 bases at J, with 12 bases between the two ends. The CDR3 contains 13 residues. CDR3 in DNA: TGTGCCAGCAGTCAGGGGATATTGCAGCCCCAGCATTTT. This encodes CASSQGILQPQHF.

The V call is TRBV18, the J call TRBJ2-3; a possible D gene is TRBD2 (7 bases). The CDR3 totals 17 residues. Germline CDR1 reads KGHSH; CDR2 reads LQKENI. Trimming removed 2 bases at V and 0 bases at J, with 15 bases between. The DNA for the CDR3 is TGTGCCAGCTCACCATCCCCCGCGGGGGCGAGCACAGATACGCAGTATTTT. This gives the protein CASSPSPAGASTDTQYF.

This chain links TRBV3-1 (or the pseudogene TRBV3-2) with TRBJ1-5; D not certain. Trimming cost V 4 bases and J 7 bases, with 14 bases left between them. Germline V CDR1 and CDR2: LGHDT, YNNKEL (reference sequence). This CDR3 is 14 amino acids long. The CDR3 nucleotides are TGTGCCAGCAGCCGATTGGGTCCCGGCCAGCCCCAGCATTTT. This gives the protein CASSRLGPGQPQHF.

The J gene is TRBJ2-1, the V gene TRBV4-3; TRBD2 matches at 8 bases. Trimming removed 0 bases from V and 9 bases from J; junction bases left unmatched: 7. This CDR3 comprises 15 residues. CDR1 and CDR2 from the germline V gene are LGHNA and YSLEER. The CDR3 spells CASSQDRNGRVEQFF. As DNA, the CDR3 is TGCGCCAGCAGCCAAGATCGAAACGGGAGGGTTGAGCAGTTCTTC.

The rearrangement uses TRBV18 and TRBJ2-1, with TRBD1 matching 10 bases. The CDR3 is 15 amino acids. Germline lookup yields CDR1 KGHSH and CDR2 LQKENI. The V and J ends lost 3 bases and 3 bases, in that order; junction bases with no gene match: 2. The CDR3 loop is CASSPGQGDYNEQFF. The CDR3 coding sequence is TGTGCCAGCTCACCCGGACAGGGGGACTACAATGAGCAGTTCTTC. Supplemented by reference TRBV18 and TRBJ2-1, the full variable domain reads NAGVMQNPRHLVRRRGQEARLRCSPMKGHSHVYWYRQLPEEGLKFMVYLQKENIIDESGMPKERFSAEFPKEGPSILRIQQVVRGDSAAYFCASSPGQGDYNEQFFGPGTRLTVL.

This clone came up a few times. The chain uses TRBV5-6 and TRBJ2-7; D gene uncertain. V gave up 5 bases and J gave up 6 bases, with 18 bases separating them. The CDR3 has 14 amino acids. The germline V gene encodes CDR1 SGHDT and CDR2 YYEEEE. The DNA of the CDR3 is TGTGCCAGCAGGCAACAAGGTCTCAGCATCGAGCAGTACTTC. Protein product: CASRQQGLSIEQYF.

This chain links TRBV2 with TRBJ2-1; TRBD2 aligns across 13 bases. The CDR3 extends over 14 amino acids. Germline CDR1 reads SNHLY; CDR2 reads FYNNEI. The CDR3 reads CAQTSGRRDNEQFF. The CDR3 nucleotides read TGTGCTCAGACTAGCGGGAGGAGAGACAATGAGCAGTTCTTC.

This chain uses TRBV28 with TRBJ1-1; D might be TRBD1 (5 bases). V dropped 5 bases and J dropped 1 base, with 11 bases sitting between them. The CDR3 covers 14 residues. Germline V gene lookup returns CDR1 MDHEN and CDR2 SYDVKM. The CDR3 loop is CASSILGGNTEAFF. DNA of the CDR3: TGTGCCAGCAGTATCCTCGGGGGGAACACTGAAGCTTTCTTT. The whole variable domain, remainder taken from reference TRBV28 and TRBJ1-1, is DVKVTQSSRYLVKRTGEKVFLECVQDMDHENMFWYRQDPGLGLRLIYFSYDVKMKEKGDIPEGYSVSREKKERFSLILESASTNQTSMYLCASSILGGNTEAFFGQGTRLTVV.

This clone was observed a few times. The chain carries TRBV11-1 and TRBJ2-2; unclear D gene. Germline-derived CDR1 and CDR2 are SGHAT and FQDESV (reference sequence). Between the trimmed V and J ends, which lost 4 bases and 4 bases, there was a span of 7 bases. This CDR3 contains 13 residues. Here the CDR3 reads CASSSSVTGELFF. For the CDR3, the DNA is TGTGCCAGCAGCTCGTCAGTCACCGGGGAGCTGTTTTTT.

This clone was seen a handful of times. This rearrangement joins TRBV29-1 to TRBJ2-2; D is possibly TRBD1 (5 bases). V lost 5 bases and J lost 2, with 12 bases in between. Germline CDR1 is SQVTM and CDR2 is ANQGSEA. The CDR3 has 14 amino acids. This chain's CDR3 is CSVQAQGNTGELFF. CDR3 DNA sequence: TGCAGCGTTCAAGCTCAGGGCAACACCGGGGAGCTGTTTTTT.

This sequence joins TRBV5-1 and TRBJ2-1; 9 bases align to TRBD2. CDR3 size: 16 residues. J was trimmed by 7 bases and V by 4 bases; bases with no gene match: 12. Germline CDR1 reads SGHRS; CDR2 reads YFSETQ. The CDR3 DNA sequence: TGCGCCAGCAGCCGGATCGGGACTAGCCCTAGAAATGAGCAGTTCTTC. Translated, it gives CASSRIGTSPRNEQFF.

This chain joins TRBV21-1 and TRBJ1-2; no check of the table's D call, TRBD1, against the DNA was made. TRBV21-1 is deemed a pseudogene. The CDR3 is 17 residues long. CDR3 in DNA: TGTGCCAGCAGCAAAGAGGCAGGGGGCGCAGTCGAAGACGGCTACACCTTC. Amino acid sequence: CASSKEAGGAVEDGYTF.

The chain couples TRBV5-1 to TRBJ2-7; 8 bases line up with TRBD1. Looked up from germline, CDR1 is SGHRS and CDR2 is YFSETQ. V dropped 1 base and J dropped 1; count of bases not matched to a gene: 10. The CDR3 is 17 residues long. CDR3 protein: CASSLNPIGQGSYEQYF. The CDR3 nucleotides read TGCGCCAGCAGCTTGAACCCGATCGGACAGGGTTCCTACGAGCAGTACTTC.

The chain is built from TRBV7-9 and TRBJ1-6; 7 bases fit TRBD1. The CDR3 extends over 14 amino acids. In germline, CDR1 is SEHNR, CDR2 FQNEAQ (reference sequence). J gave up 9 bases and V 5 bases, and 7 bases lay outside the gene matches. The CDR3 nucleotides read TGTGCCAGCAGCCGAACAGGGGTAGGTTCACCCCTCCACTTT. This sequence encodes CASSRTGVGSPLHF.

This clone was seen a few times. CDR3 sequence reads: CASSLGLQGASGELFF. The CDR3 DNA sequence: TGTGCCAGCAGCTTAGGTTTACAGGGGGCCTCCGGGGAGCTGTTTTTT. The chain recombines TRBV11-2 with TRBJ2-2, with 9 positions matching TRBD1. This CDR3 is built from 16 residues. Losses at the gene ends were 1 base for V and 6 bases for J; bases not matched to a gene: 6. From germline, CDR1 is SGHAT and CDR2 FQNNGV.

The V gene is TRBV19, the J gene TRBJ1-5; 7 bases map to TRBD1. Germline V gene data show CDR1 as LNHDA and CDR2 as SQIVND (reference sequence). The V and J ends lost 7 bases and 3 bases, in that order; junction bases with no gene match: 3. The CDR3 has 13 residues. CDR3 coding DNA: TGTGCCAGTATGGGACAGTACAATCAGCCCCAGCATTTT. Translation: CASMGQYNQPQHF. Drawing the rest from reference TRBV19 and TRBJ1-5, the complete variable domain is DGGITQSPKYLFRKEGQNVTLSCEQNLNHDAMYWYRQDPGQGLRLIYYSQIVNDFQKGDIAEGYSVSREKKESFPLTVTSAQKNPTAFYLCASMGQYNQPQHFGDGTRLSIL.

The chain joins TRBV20-1 to TRBJ1-1; the D is unclear. The germline gives CDR1 DFQATT, CDR2 SNEGSKA (reference sequence). The CDR3 length is 11 residues. V lost 4 bases to trimming and J lost 4 bases, with 7 bases between them. The CDR3 protein is CSAKAFTEAFF. CDR3 DNA sequence: TGCAGTGCTAAGGCCTTCACTGAAGCTTTCTTT.

V is TRBV27 and J is TRBJ2-7, with D unresolved. Per germline, CDR1 MNHEY and CDR2 SMNVEV (reference sequence). The CDR3 is 15 amino acids. V was pared by 6 bases and J by 2 bases, with 17 bases between. This CDR3 reads CASRTSAGQTYEQYF. The CDR3 coding sequence is TGTGCCAGCAGAACCTCAGCCGGTCAGACCTACGAGCAGTACTTC.

The chain links TRBV28 to TRBJ1-5; D is uncertain. V dropped 4 bases and J dropped 3 bases, with 13 bases sitting between them. The length of the CDR3 is 15 residues. Germline V gives CDR1 MDHEN, CDR2 SYDVKM. Here the CDR3 DNA reads TGTGCCAGCAGTTCACGTCGAAGGGTCAATCAGCCCCAGCATTTT. Translated, it gives CASSSRRRVNQPQHF.

V usage is TRBV2 and J usage is TRBJ1-5, with a possible D match to TRBD1 (6 bases). Germline V gene sequence: CDR1 SNHLY, CDR2 FYNNEI. V lost 4 bases and J lost 3, with 13 bases in between. There are 15 residues in the CDR3. CDR3 in amino acids: CASSAGRGSNQPQHF. In DNA form, the CDR3 reads TGTGCCAGCAGTGCTGGCAGGGGATCCAATCAGCCCCAGCATTTT.

The rearrangement uses TRBV5-4 and TRBJ2-7; 9 bases fit TRBD2. The CDR3 has 14 amino acids. Germline V gene data show CDR1 as SGHNT and CDR2 as YYREEE (reference sequence). Trimming took 2 bases from V and 1 from J; bases not matched to a gene: 1. CDR3 nucleotide sequence: TGTGCCAGCAGCTTCCTAGCGGGATCCTACGAGCAGTACTTC. This translates into CASSFLAGSYEQYF.

This chain links TRBV2 with TRBJ1-1; D call uncertain. Germline V gene lookup returns CDR1 SNHLY and CDR2 FYNNEI. V was trimmed by 4 bases and J by 4 bases, leaving 13 bases between them. The CDR3 is 14 residues long. CDR3 nucleotide sequence: TGTGCCAGCAGTGGTGAGTCCCGAACCACTGAAGCTTTCTTT. Translation gives CASSGESRTTEAFF.

CDR3 DNA: TGTGCCAGCAGCTTCCAAAGGGGAGTAGGAGGCGAAAAACTGTTTTTT. It translates to CASSFQRGVGGEKLFF. This chain joins TRBV11-2 and TRBJ1-4; tentative D call: TRBD1 (5 bases). V was shortened by 3 bases and J by 8 bases, with 19 bases between the two germline ends. Germline CDR1 and CDR2: SGHAT and FQNNGV. CDR3 size: 16 residues.

This chain uses TRBV6-6 with TRBJ2-1; TRBD1 matches at 9 bases. The CDR3 consists of 15 residues. The trim removed 4 bases at V and 8 bases at J, leaving 9 bases unmatched. Germline V gene lookup returns CDR1 MNHNY and CDR2 SVGAGI (reference sequence). The DNA for the CDR3 is TGTGCCAGCAGTTTCATCGGACAGGGGCTCGATGAGCAGTTCTTC. Translating it yields CASSFIGQGLDEQFF.

V gene TRBV11-2 combines with J gene TRBJ1-5, with TRBD1 as a possible D gene (5 bases). Germline CDR1 and CDR2: SGHAT and FQNNGV. V dropped 7 bases and J dropped 6 bases, with 16 bases sitting between them. This CDR3 has 14 amino acids. The CDR3 reads CASTQGKGGQPQHF. The CDR3, as DNA: TGTGCCAGCACCCAGGGTAAGGGAGGTCAGCCCCAGCATTTT.